A selection of T cell receptor beta chains follows, all from one sample in a study of T cells expressing NK-cell markers. TCRdb re-called the 5' RACE reads; one entry per CDR3 protein, DNA not given. Recorded here are 6,000 to 7,500 distinct CDR3 sequences; the top ten clones represent roughly 57%. The sequencing sample was made of blood T cells: a sorted CD56 or NKG2C T cell subset, CD4+ or CD8+ T cells, or bulk PBMC T cells (not recorded which). These receptors were obtained from a man aged 18-69 years in good health. Each CDR3 is given with its conserved first and last residue.

V	J	CDR3
TRBV6-4	TRBJ2-3	CASSIGTSGGADTQYF
TRBV7-3	TRBJ2-2	CASSMDSSGELFF
TRBV28	TRBJ2-5	CASSSLLGGAETQYF
TRBV24-1	TRBJ2-5	CATSEPTPQETQYF
TRBV20-1	TRBJ2-3	CSARRRGGYVTDTQYF
TRBV19	TRBJ1-2	CASSTGVNGYTF
TRBV6-1	TRBJ2-3	CASSAGGPADTQYF
TRBV20-1	TRBJ2-7	CSANSIKEPYEQYF
TRBV9	TRBJ1-2	CASSRTGGKANYGYTF
TRBV20-1	TRBJ1-1	CSAFTPTEAFF
TRBV19	TRBJ1-1	CASSDQSGFEAFF
TRBV5-5	TRBJ2-7	CASSWDRGYEQYF
TRBV6-1	TRBJ2-3	CASSELAGSSDTQYF
TRBV7-3	TRBJ1-5	CASSSGPNQPQHF
TRBV6-1	TRBJ2-3	CASSEMTGTGYTDTQYF
TRBV7-2	TRBJ2-7	CASSLFGYEQYF
TRBV6-6	TRBJ1-1	CASSGTEYTEAFF
TRBV6-2/TRBV6-3	TRBJ2-3	CASSMGTSADTQYF